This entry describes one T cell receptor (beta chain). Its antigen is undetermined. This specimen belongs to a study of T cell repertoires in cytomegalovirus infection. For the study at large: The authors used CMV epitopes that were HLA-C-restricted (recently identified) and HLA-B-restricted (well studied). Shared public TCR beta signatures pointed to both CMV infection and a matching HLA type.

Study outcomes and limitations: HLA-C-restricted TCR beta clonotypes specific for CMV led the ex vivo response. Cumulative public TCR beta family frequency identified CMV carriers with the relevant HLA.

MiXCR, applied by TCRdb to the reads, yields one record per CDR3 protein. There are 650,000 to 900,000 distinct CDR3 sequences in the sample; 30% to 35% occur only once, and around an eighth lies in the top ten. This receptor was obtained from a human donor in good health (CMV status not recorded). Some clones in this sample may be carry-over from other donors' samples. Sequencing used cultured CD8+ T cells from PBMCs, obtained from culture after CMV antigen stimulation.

The CDR3 protein is CASSRGQGAGNEQFF. The CDR3 DNA reads TGTGCCAGCAGCCGGGGACAGGGGGCGGGAAATGAGCAGTTCTTC. V is TRBV11-2 and J is TRBJ2-1; TRBD1 matches 12 bases. Germline V gives CDR1 SGHAT, CDR2 FQNNGV. After removal of 5 bases from V and 7 bases from J, the junction contained 6 bases not matched to a gene. There are 15 residues in the CDR3.